A single sample gave rise to the 31 T cell receptor beta chains below, sequenced in a study of blood T cell repertoires in COVID-19. The method was immunoSEQ multiplex PCR; TCRdb's version includes in-frame clones alone and lacks a portion of them. The sample comprises some 44,000 clones, 70% to 90% of which are singletons, and around 2.3% rests with the top ten. The material sequenced was peripheral blood. The receptor set was obtained from a human donor in a cohort sampled during active COVID-19.

The rearrangement joins TRBV7-8 to TRBJ1-1, with D hard to call. This CDR3 contains 13 residues. The V end was cut by 5 bases, the J end by 0 bases, with 7 bases between. Germline CDR1 is SGHVS and CDR2 is FQNEAQ. The CDR3 region has the DNA TGTGCCAGCAGCCAACAACTGAACACTGAAGCTTTCTTT. Amino acid sequence: CASSQQLNTEAFF.

The chain carries TRBV30 and TRBJ2-7; TRBD1 matches at 10 bases. With 2 bases clipped from V and 3 bases from J, the junction kept 4 bases outside the gene matches. The V gene's germline CDR1 is GTSNPN and CDR2 SVGIG (reference sequence). This CDR3 is built from 14 residues. The CDR3 spells CAWSLWDRGYEQYF. The CDR3 region has the DNA TGTGCCTGGAGTCTTTGGGACAGGGGCTACGAGCAGTACTTC.

The rearrangement joins TRBV5-1 to TRBJ2-1, with D tentatively TRBD1 (5 bases). The germline V and J ends were trimmed by 4 bases and 7 bases, with 18 bases remaining between them. CDR3 length: 15 residues. CDR1 and CDR2 from the germline V gene are SGHRS and YFSETQ. Written as DNA, the CDR3 is TGCGCCAGCAGCGTTAACCAGGGTTCTTATAATGAGCAGTTCTTC. Translating gives CASSVNQGSYNEQFF. The whole variable domain, remainder taken from reference TRBV5-1 and TRBJ2-1, is KAGVTQTPRYLIKTRGQQVTLSCSPISGHRSVSWYQQTPGQGLQFLFEYFSETQRNKGNFPGRFSGRQFSNSRSEMNVSTLELGDSALYLCASSVNQGSYNEQFFGPGTRLTVL.

The rearrangement joins TRBV30 to TRBJ1-1; D remains ambiguous. The CDR3 loop spans 12 amino acids. CDR1 and CDR2 from the germline V gene are GTSNPN and SVGIG (reference sequence). Between the trimmed V and J ends, which lost 4 bases and 1 base, there was a span of 7 bases. The chain's CDR3 is CAWNSPNTEAFF. The CDR3, as DNA: TGTGCCTGGAACTCCCCGAACACTGAAGCTTTCTTT.

J is TRBJ1-4 and V is TRBV23-1; D is undetermined. Being an ORF, TRBV23-1 has a function that is uncertain. The CDR3 is 13 residues long. V lost 8 bases, J lost 6 bases, and 13 bases lay in between. CDR3 sequence: CASERSIYEKLFF. The DNA for the CDR3 is TGCGCCAGCGAGCGGAGCATTTATGAAAAACTGTTTTTT.

This chain joins TRBV3-1 (or the pseudogene TRBV3-2) and TRBJ1-2; D gene ambiguous. Germline CDR1 and CDR2: LGHDT and YNNKEL (reference sequence). The CDR3 length is 16 residues. Trimming took off 3 bases at V and 6 bases at J, with 20 bases between the two ends. The CDR3 coding sequence is TGTGCCAGCAGCCACTCCGGGTTTCATTTGCCAGATGGCTACACCTTC. It codes for CASSHSGFHLPDGYTF.

This clone was seen a few times. The V gene is TRBV7-9, the J gene TRBJ2-5, with D possibly matching TRBD2 (5 bases). Germline loops: CDR1 SEHNR, CDR2 FQNEAQ (reference sequence). This CDR3 region has 13 residues. V was clipped by 3 bases and J by 4 bases, with 9 bases between them. The CDR3 region is CASSLDSIETQYF. The CDR3 DNA reads TGTGCCAGCAGCTTGGACTCCATAGAGACCCAGTACTTC.

The gene calls are TRBV24-1 and TRBJ1-1, with TRBD1 as a possible D gene (6 bases). Trimming stripped 1 base from V and 11 bases from J, with 13 bases between. CDR1 and CDR2 from the germline V gene are KGHDR and SFDVKD. The CDR3 totals 13 residues. The CDR3 coding sequence is TGTGCCACCAGTGATTTTCAGGGGCAGGGGGCTTTCTTT. Its translation: CATSDFQGQGAFF.

This sequence joins TRBV19 and TRBJ2-3; 8 positions match TRBD2. With V trimmed by 3 bases and J by 6 bases, 2 bases remained unmatched. CDR1 is LNHDA, CDR2 SQIVND, per germline (reference sequence). The CDR3 extends over 13 amino acids. This CDR3 is CASSMRGEDTQYF. CDR3 sequence (DNA): TGTGCCAGTAGTATGCGGGGGGAGGATACGCAGTATTTT.

The V call is TRBV5-4, the J call TRBJ2-2, with D possibly TRBD2 on 6 matching bases. The germline V gene encodes CDR1 SGHNT and CDR2 YYREEE (reference sequence). The CDR3 covers 14 residues. Trimming took off 5 bases at V and 5 bases at J, with 13 bases between the two ends. CDR3 sequence: CASRTEAGTGELFF. The CDR3 DNA reads as TGTGCCAGCAGAACGGAGGCGGGAACCGGGGAGCTGTTTTTT.

The chain combines TRBV4-1 with TRBJ2-7; D is perhaps TRBD1 (5 bases). This CDR3 has 13 amino acids. CDR1 is MGHRA and CDR2 is YSYEKL in the germline V gene. V lost 5 bases and J lost 4, with 12 bases in between. CDR3 DNA: TGCGCCAGCAGCAACATAGGGGCGTACGAGCAGTACTTC. This gives the protein CASSNIGAYEQYF.

This chain links TRBV27 with TRBJ1-1; no clear D. V gave up 10 bases and J gave up 4 bases, with 13 bases separating them. Germline V CDR1 and CDR2: MNHEY, SMNVEV (reference sequence). This CDR3 is 12 amino acids long. This CDR3 reads CATVTLTTEAFF. Written as DNA, the CDR3 is TGTGCCACCGTGACACTCACCACTGAAGCTTTCTTT.

This chain uses TRBV11-2 with TRBJ1-6; D not certain. V was cut by 2 bases and J by 4 bases, with 9 bases left in between. CDR1 is SGHAT, CDR2 FQNNGV, per germline. This CDR3 region has 15 residues. The CDR3 loop is CASSLSPSYNSPLHF. The CDR3 bases are TGTGCCAGCAGCTTAAGTCCCAGTTATAATTCACCCCTCCACTTT.

This clone appeared a single time. V is TRBV7-9 and J is TRBJ2-5, with D uncertain. This CDR3 region has 14 residues. Trimming removed 0 bases from V and 1 base from J, with 6 bases in between. The germline V gene has CDR1 SEHNR and CDR2 FQNEAQ (reference sequence). The CDR3: CASSLASGQETQYF. DNA of the CDR3: TGTGCCAGCAGCTTAGCCTCCGGCCAAGAGACCCAGTACTTC.

The chain has TRBV12-3 or TRBV12-4 and TRBJ1-2; no clear D gene. Between the trimmed V and J ends, which lost 5 bases and 6 bases, there was a span of 13 bases. This CDR3 spans 13 amino acids. In DNA, the CDR3 is TGTGCCAGCAGTCCGCCGAGGCCCCATGGCTACACCTTC. Its protein product is CASSPPRPHGYTF.

The chain joins TRBV12-3 or TRBV12-4 to TRBJ2-1; no clear D gene. V lost 6 bases and J lost 5, with 11 bases in between. The CDR3 has 13 residues. CDR3 in amino acids: CASSIRLNNEQFF. CDR3 DNA: TGTGCCAGCAGCATCAGGTTGAACAATGAGCAGTTCTTC.

This clone was seen only once. The V gene is TRBV7-9, the J gene TRBJ2-5; 9 bases are a match to TRBD2. Germline CDR1 reads SEHNR; CDR2 reads FQNEAQ (reference sequence). The CDR3 extends over 17 amino acids. J lost 0 bases, V lost 1 base, and 6 bases had no gene match. The chain's CDR3 is CASSLGGGARDQETQYF. In DNA form, the CDR3 reads TGTGCCAGCAGCTTAGGCGGGGGGGCCAGGGACCAAGAGACCCAGTACTTC.

For the CDR3, the DNA is TGTGCCAGCAGCTTGACAGCCGGGACTAGCGGATTCACAGATACGCAGTATTTT. Its protein is CASSLTAGTSGFTDTQYF. This chain joins TRBV5-6 and TRBJ2-3, with 11 bases that match TRBD2. CDR3 length: 18 amino acids. Germline CDR1 and CDR2: SGHDT and YYEEEE. The junction had 9 bases not matched to a gene; V was cut back by 1 base and J by 2 bases.

This sequence joins TRBV7-6 and TRBJ2-5; 8 nucleotides agree with TRBD1. The V gene end was trimmed by 5 bases and the J gene end by 6 bases; junction bases not matched to a gene: 17. CDR3 length: 17 residues. Germline V gives CDR1 SGHVS, CDR2 FNYEAQ. The CDR3 DNA follows: TGTGCCAGCAGCCCATCCTCAGGGGGCCCAGGCCGCCAGACCCAGTACTTC. Protein: CASSPSSGGPGRQTQYF.

This chain joins TRBV20-1 and TRBJ1-1, with 7 positions matching TRBD1. The CDR3 sequence is 13 residues long. V lost 3 bases to trimming and J lost 1 base; unmatched junction nucleotides: 2. Looked up from germline, CDR1 is DFQATT and CDR2 is SNEGSKA (reference sequence). The CDR3 DNA follows: TGCAGTGCTAGTCGGACAGGGAACACTGAAGCTTTCTTT. Its translation: CSASRTGNTEAFF.

The chain employs TRBV19 and TRBJ2-7, with TRBD1 identical over 9 bases. The J segment lost 4 bases and the V segment lost 7 bases, leaving 14 bases of the junction unmatched. This CDR3 has 16 residues. In germline, CDR1 is LNHDA, CDR2 SQIVND (reference sequence). The CDR3 loop is CASTLGRTGVSYEQYF. CDR3 coding DNA: TGTGCCAGTACTTTGGGGAGGACAGGGGTTTCGTACGAGCAGTACTTC. Filled out from reference TRBV19 and TRBJ2-7, the complete variable domain reads DGGITQSPKYLFRKEGQNVTLSCEQNLNHDAMYWYRQDPGQGLRLIYYSQIVNDFQKGDIAEGYSVSREKKESFPLTVTSAQKNPTAFYLCASTLGRTGVSYEQYFGPGTRLTVT.

The chain links TRBV18 to TRBJ2-7, with 7 bases matching TRBD1. The ends lost 3 bases at V and 4 bases at J; junction bases unmatched: 3. CDR1 and CDR2 (germline): KGHSH, LQKENI. This CDR3 region has 13 residues. Here the CDR3 DNA reads TGTGCCAGCTCACCGGGACAGAGTTACGAGCAGTACTTC. Its protein product is CASSPGQSYEQYF.

CDR3 in amino acids: CASSKEVHRGNTGELFF. CDR3 DNA sequence: TGTGCCAGCAGCAAAGAAGTCCACAGGGGGAACACCGGGGAGCTGTTTTTT. V gene TRBV21-1 combines with J gene TRBJ2-2; TRBD1, the table's D call, was not compared with the DNA. TRBV21-1 is reported as a pseudogene. The length of the CDR3 is 17 residues.

The chain has TRBV6-6 and TRBJ2-1, with D possibly matching TRBD2 (5 bases). The CDR3 has 13 amino acids. Germline CDR1 and CDR2: MNHNY and SVGAGI (reference sequence). V gave up 6 bases and J gave up 6 bases, with 12 bases separating them. DNA of the CDR3: TGTGCCAGCAGCCACGGGGTGTTCAATGAGCAGTTCTTC. This codes for CASSHGVFNEQFF.

The chain combines TRBV6-1 with TRBJ2-3, with D maybe TRBD2 (6 bases). This CDR3 comprises 14 residues. Germline CDR1 MNHNS, CDR2 SASEGT. V shed 3 bases and J shed 2 bases, with 9 bases lying between them. In nucleotides, the CDR3 is TGTGCCAGCAGTGAGCGGGGCCTCACAGATACGCAGTATTTT. The encoded protein is CASSERGLTDTQYF.

The chain recombines TRBV6-2 or TRBV6-3 with TRBJ2-1, with 7 bases identical to TRBD2. The ends lost 2 bases at V and 15 bases at J; junction bases unmatched: 10. Germline CDR1 reads MNHEY; CDR2 reads SVGEGT. The CDR3 is made up of 13 amino acids. The CDR3: CASSYPGLDSRFF. CDR3 bases: TGTGCCAGCAGTTACCCTGGACTAGACAGTCGGTTCTTC.

The CDR3 loop is CASSYSDRDTGELFF. Written as DNA, the CDR3 is TGTGCCAGCAGTTACTCCGACAGAGACACCGGGGAGCTGTTTTTT. The chain couples TRBV6-6 to TRBJ2-2; the D gene is possibly TRBD1 (5 bases). V lost 0 bases, J lost 3 bases, and 8 bases lay in between. The CDR3 extends over 15 amino acids. CDR1 is MNHNY and CDR2 is SVGAGI in the germline V gene (reference sequence).

The chain is built from TRBV2 and TRBJ2-3, with a weak D call TRBD1 (5 bases). Trimming took 0 bases from V and 10 from J, leaving 17 bases between them. Germline V gene lookup returns CDR1 SNHLY and CDR2 FYNNEI. The CDR3 consists of 15 residues. The CDR3 nucleotides are TGTGCCAGCAGTGAAGCCAGGACAAATAATGGGGCGCAGTATTTT. It translates to CASSEARTNNGAQYF. The variable domain in full, completed from reference TRBV2 and TRBJ2-3, reads EPEVTQTPSHQVTQMGQEVILRCVPISNHLYFYWYRQILGQKVEFLVSFYNNEISEKSEIFDDQFSVERPDGSNFTLKIRSTKLEDSAMYFCASSEARTNNGAQYFGPGTRLTVL.

The chain joins TRBV7-6 to TRBJ2-2, with no clear D. V shed 2 bases and J shed 3 bases, with 7 bases lying between them. CDR3 length equals 14 residues. Germline values: CDR1 SGHVS, CDR2 FNYEAQ. Here the CDR3 reads CASSLLPDTGELFF. The DNA of the CDR3 is TGTGCCAGCAGCTTACTCCCCGACACCGGGGAGCTGTTTTTT.

V usage is TRBV3-1 (or the pseudogene TRBV3-2) and J usage is TRBJ2-1; TRBD2 matches 13 bases. Germline V lookup: CDR1 LGHDT, CDR2 YNNKEL (reference sequence). The CDR3 extends over 15 amino acids. With V trimmed by 4 bases and J by 12 bases, 9 bases remained unmatched. CDR3 in amino acids: CASSLTSGGAGGQFF. CDR3 DNA: TGTGCCAGCAGCCTAACTAGCGGGGGGGCCGGAGGGCAGTTCTTC.

This sequence joins TRBV28 and TRBJ2-7; D is undetermined. Germline V gives CDR1 MDHEN, CDR2 SYDVKM. This CDR3 has 14 amino acids. V was shortened by 5 bases and J by 0 bases, with 11 bases between the two germline ends. The CDR3 is CASSLQSSSYEQYF. DNA of the CDR3: TGTGCCAGCAGTCTCCAGTCAAGCTCCTACGAGCAGTACTTC.